This TCR beta chain derives from a study of beta chain features in type 1 diabetes. In regard to this clone: Its antigen is still unknown.

The germline V gene has CDR1 SGHRS and CDR2 YFSETQ. V gave up 4 bases and J gave up 0 bases, with 6 bases separating them. This CDR3 is 13 amino acids long. General study results and limits: TCRB CDR3 length was moderately but significantly reduced in all four CD4+ subsets of Type 1 diabetes patients.

Expressed TCRB transcripts were sequenced because the isolated RNA had all been reverse transcribed beforehand. Data came from immunoSEQ multiplex PCR; TCRdb stores just in-frame clones and leaves some out. The sample holds about 660,000 clones, more than 12% seen once. The collection from each donor was one heparinised blood draw averaging about 116 mL. This rearrangement joins TRBV5-1 to TRBJ2-3, with unresolved D. Sequenced material: naive CD4+ T cells from blood. The sequence derives from a man aged 18 to 29 with type 1 diabetes. The CDR3 DNA reads as TGCGCCAGCAGCAGCGCTAGCACAGATACGCAGTATTTT. Protein: CASSSASTDTQYF. The whole variable domain, remainder taken from reference TRBV5-1 and TRBJ2-3, is KAGVTQTPRYLIKTRGQQVTLSCSPISGHRSVSWYQQTPGQGLQFLFEYFSETQRNKGNFPGRFSGRQFSNSRSEMNVSTLELGDSALYLCASSSASTDTQYFGPGTRLTVL.